A selection of T cell receptor beta chains follows, all from one sample in a study of T cells in Graves' hyperthyroidism and ophthalmopathy. Each CDR3 protein gets one entry after TCRdb re-called the multiplex PCR reads with MiXCR. The sample yields 450,000 to 700,000 distinct CDR3 sequences, about half seen once. Sample: peripheral blood or thyroid tissue (not recorded which). The receptor set was obtained from a young woman with Graves' hyperthyroidism. The CDR3 runs from the conserved cysteine through the conserved F or W. The order of the fields is clone size, D gene, J gene, V gene, CDR3 DNA, CDR3 protein. D genes are given only for firm matches. Clone sizes are given selectively: once, few, many, or a class where the clone is expanded.

clone_size: many; d_call: NA; j_call: TRBJ1-4; v_call: TRBV13; cdr3_nt: TGTGCCAGCAGTGACGGCAATGAAAAACTGTTTTTT; cdr3_aa: CASSDGNEKLFF
clone_size: many; d_call: TRBD2; j_call: TRBJ2-5; v_call: TRBV12-3/TRBV12-4; cdr3_nt: TGTGCCAGCAGTCCGAGCGGGATAGAGACCCAGTACTTC; cdr3_aa: CASSPSGIETQYF
clone_size: NA; d_call: TRBD1; j_call: TRBJ1-6; v_call: TRBV9; cdr3_nt: TGTGCCAGCAGCACCGACTGGAGGGCGCAGGGGGTGGATTCACCCCTCCACTTT; cdr3_aa: CASSTDWRAQGVDSPLHF
clone_size: many; d_call: NA; j_call: TRBJ2-5; v_call: TRBV7-8; cdr3_nt: TGTGCCAGCAGCTTAGATGGACATTCGTACCAAGAGACCCAGTACTTC; cdr3_aa: CASSLDGHSYQETQYF
clone_size: many; d_call: NA; j_call: TRBJ2-5; v_call: TRBV15; cdr3_nt: TGTGCCACCAGCTTCCGCCGCGAGACCCAGTACTTC; cdr3_aa: CATSFRRETQYF
clone_size: many; d_call: TRBD1; j_call: TRBJ1-4; v_call: TRBV19; cdr3_nt: TGTGCCAGTAGATACAGGGGAGAGGGTAATGAAAAACTGTTTTTT; cdr3_aa: CASRYRGEGNEKLFF
clone_size: many; d_call: TRBD2; j_call: TRBJ2-5; v_call: TRBV6-5; cdr3_nt: TGTGCCAGCAGTAAGACTAGCGGGGTGAAGACCCAGTACTTC; cdr3_aa: CASSKTSGVKTQYF
clone_size: many; d_call: NA; j_call: TRBJ2-7; v_call: TRBV12-5; cdr3_nt: TGTGCTAGTGGTCCCGAAAAGGAGCGGTTATACGAGCAGTACTTC; cdr3_aa: CASGPEKERLYEQYF
clone_size: NA; d_call: NA; j_call: TRBJ1-6; v_call: TRBV2; cdr3_nt: TGTGCCAGCAGGAGACAGGCGGATAATTCACCCCTCCACTTT; cdr3_aa: CASRRQADNSPLHF
clone_size: many; d_call: TRBD1; j_call: TRBJ2-7; v_call: TRBV9; cdr3_nt: TGTGCCAGCAGCCCTGCGACAGGGGGCTACGAGCAGTACTTC; cdr3_aa: CASSPATGGYEQYF
clone_size: many; d_call: TRBD1; j_call: TRBJ1-2; v_call: TRBV2; cdr3_nt: TGTGCCAGCAGTGAATGGCAGGGGGTTGGCTACACCTTC; cdr3_aa: CASSEWQGVGYTF
clone_size: NA; d_call: TRBD2; j_call: TRBJ2-5; v_call: TRBV7-8; cdr3_nt: TGTGCCAGCAGCCTAAACGGGCTAGCGGGAGAGACCCAGTACTTC; cdr3_aa: CASSLNGLAGETQYF
clone_size: NA; d_call: TRBD2; j_call: TRBJ2-7; v_call: TRBV20-1; cdr3_nt: TGCAGTGCTAGGGGGACTAGCGGTGGCGAGCAGTACTTC; cdr3_aa: CSARGTSGGEQYF
clone_size: many; d_call: TRBD1; j_call: TRBJ1-2; v_call: TRBV6-5; cdr3_nt: TGTGCCAGCAGCCTCCGATACCGGGACAGGGACTATGGCTACACCTTC; cdr3_aa: CASSLRYRDRDYGYTF
clone_size: many; d_call: NA; j_call: TRBJ1-2; v_call: TRBV29-1; cdr3_nt: TGCAGCGTTGAGCAGGGCGGCTGGCCTGGCTACACCTTC; cdr3_aa: CSVEQGGWPGYTF
clone_size: NA; d_call: TRBD1; j_call: TRBJ2-5; v_call: TRBV7-2; cdr3_nt: TGTGCCAGCAGCCCGGACAGGGGGAGGGAAGAGACCCAGTACTTC; cdr3_aa: CASSPDRGREETQYF
clone_size: NA; d_call: NA; j_call: TRBJ1-4; v_call: TRBV12-3/TRBV12-4; cdr3_nt: TGTGCCAGCAGGATGGGTACCAGGGTTGTAAAACTGTTTTTT; cdr3_aa: CASRMGTRVVKLFF
clone_size: many; d_call: TRBD1; j_call: TRBJ2-7; v_call: TRBV19; cdr3_nt: TGTGCCAGTACCGCAGGACAGGGGTCCTACGAGCAGTACTTC; cdr3_aa: CASTAGQGSYEQYF
clone_size: NA; d_call: TRBD1; j_call: TRBJ1-2; v_call: TRBV24-1; cdr3_nt: TGTGCCACCAGTGCGGAAACGGACAGGGTCAGTGGCTACACCTTC; cdr3_aa: CATSAETDRVSGYTF
clone_size: many; d_call: NA; j_call: TRBJ1-1; v_call: TRBV10-3; cdr3_nt: TGTGCCATCAGTGAGAGGACAGCTGAAGCTTTCTTT; cdr3_aa: CAISERTAEAFF
clone_size: NA; d_call: NA; j_call: TRBJ1-2; v_call: TRBV20-1; cdr3_nt: TGCAGTGCTAGTAATCCGGGACGCCACCTTAGTCACACCTTC; cdr3_aa: CSASNPGRHLSHTF
clone_size: many; d_call: NA; j_call: TRBJ2-2; v_call: TRBV11-2; cdr3_nt: TGTGCCAGCAGCTTAGACTATGCGAACACCGGGGAGCTGTTTTTT; cdr3_aa: CASSLDYANTGELFF